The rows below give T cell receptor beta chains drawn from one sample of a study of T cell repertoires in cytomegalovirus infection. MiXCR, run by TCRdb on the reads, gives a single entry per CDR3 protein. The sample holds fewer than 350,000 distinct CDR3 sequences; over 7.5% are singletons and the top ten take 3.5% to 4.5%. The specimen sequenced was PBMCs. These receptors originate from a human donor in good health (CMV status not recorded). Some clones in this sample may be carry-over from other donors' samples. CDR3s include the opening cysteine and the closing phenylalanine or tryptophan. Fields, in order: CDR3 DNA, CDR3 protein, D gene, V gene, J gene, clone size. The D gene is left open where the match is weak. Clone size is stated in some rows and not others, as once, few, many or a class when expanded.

CDR3 DNA: TGTGCCAGCAGCTTAGAAGGTTCGGGGTCAGATACGCAGTATTTT; CDR3 protein: CASSLEGSGSDTQYF; D gene: -; V gene: TRBV7-9; J gene: TRBJ2-3; clone size: many
CDR3 DNA: TGCAGCGTTGAAACGACTAGCGGGAGGATTCAGTACTTC; CDR3 protein: CSVETTSGRIQYF; D gene: TRBD2; V gene: TRBV29-1; J gene: TRBJ2-7; clone size: -
CDR3 DNA: TGTGCCAGCAGCCCCGGGACTCACCAAGAGACCCAGTACTTC; CDR3 protein: CASSPGTHQETQYF; D gene: -; V gene: TRBV7-2; J gene: TRBJ2-5; clone size: many
CDR3 DNA: TGTGCCAGCAAACATCTGGACAGGGCCTCGACCGACTATGGCTACACCTTC; CDR3 protein: CASKHLDRASTDYGYTF; D gene: TRBD1; V gene: TRBV6-5; J gene: TRBJ1-2; clone size: -
CDR3 DNA: TGTGCCAGCAGTAGCTACGGGACGGGGAACTCACCCCTCCACTTT; CDR3 protein: CASSSYGTGNSPLHF; D gene: -; V gene: TRBV27; J gene: TRBJ1-6; clone size: -
CDR3 DNA: TGCGCCAGCAGCCAAGATCTAGTCCTGGGTAATGAAAAACTGTTTTTT; CDR3 protein: CASSQDLVLGNEKLFF; D gene: -; V gene: TRBV4-3; J gene: TRBJ1-4; clone size: -
CDR3 DNA: TGTGCCATCCAGGGGGGCTCCTACGAGCAGTACTTC; CDR3 protein: CAIQGGSYEQYF; D gene: -; V gene: TRBV10-3; J gene: TRBJ2-7; clone size: many
CDR3 DNA: TGTGCCAGCCAAAGGGGAGTACTTGGCTACACCTTC; CDR3 protein: CASQRGVLGYTF; D gene: -; V gene: TRBV7-2; J gene: TRBJ1-2; clone size: few
CDR3 DNA: TGTGCCAGCAGCTTAGCGTCATCGGTGGGTACAGATACGCAGTATTTT; CDR3 protein: CASSLASSVGTDTQYF; D gene: -; V gene: TRBV7-2; J gene: TRBJ2-3; clone size: many
CDR3 DNA: TGTGCCAGCAGTACCCCCGGGACAGGGGGTGGTCTGAGAGGCTACACCTTC; CDR3 protein: CASSTPGTGGGLRGYTF; D gene: TRBD1; V gene: TRBV6-8; J gene: TRBJ1-2; clone size: few
CDR3 DNA: TGTGCCAGCAGTACCTTACCTTCCCTCTACGAGCAGTACTTC; CDR3 protein: CASSTLPSLYEQYF; D gene: -; V gene: TRBV28; J gene: TRBJ2-7; clone size: -
CDR3 DNA: TGTGCCAGCAGGAGAAATAGCAATCAGCCCCAGCATTTT; CDR3 protein: CASRRNSNQPQHF; D gene: -; V gene: TRBV7-2; J gene: TRBJ1-5; clone size: many
CDR3 DNA: TGTGCCAGCAGCTTAGCGACCAAAACCCGTGTGGGCTACACCTTC; CDR3 protein: CASSLATKTRVGYTF; D gene: -; V gene: TRBV7-2; J gene: TRBJ1-2; clone size: many
CDR3 DNA: TGTGCCAGCAGTGATTACAGGGGCGCTACCTACGAGCAGTACTTC; CDR3 protein: CASSDYRGATYEQYF; D gene: TRBD1; V gene: TRBV6-5; J gene: TRBJ2-7; clone size: -
CDR3 DNA: TGCGCCAGCTCCTCCCTGGGAGAGGGCACAGATACGCAGTATTTT; CDR3 protein: CASSSLGEGTDTQYF; D gene: -; V gene: TRBV4-1; J gene: TRBJ2-3; clone size: many
CDR3 DNA: TGTGCCAGCAGCCGAAGGGGACGAAGAGACTCTGGGGCCAACGTCCTGACTTTC; CDR3 protein: CASSRRGRRDSGANVLTF; D gene: -; V gene: TRBV7-2; J gene: TRBJ2-6; clone size: many
CDR3 DNA: TGTGCCAGCAGCTCCGCCGGAGAGATCAATCAGCCCCAGCATTTT; CDR3 protein: CASSSAGEINQPQHF; D gene: -; V gene: TRBV7-2; J gene: TRBJ1-5; clone size: many
CDR3 DNA: TGTGCCAGCAGCCGGGGAGTACAAGAGACCCAGTACTTC; CDR3 protein: CASSRGVQETQYF; D gene: -; V gene: TRBV11-2; J gene: TRBJ2-5; clone size: many
CDR3 DNA: TGCAGCGCTGTGGGACAGAGCTATGGCTACACCTTC; CDR3 protein: CSAVGQSYGYTF; D gene: TRBD1; V gene: TRBV20-1; J gene: TRBJ1-2; clone size: many
CDR3 DNA: TGTGCCAGCACTTTCCCGGGAACCTACTACAATGAGCAGTTCTTC; CDR3 protein: CASTFPGTYYNEQFF; D gene: -; V gene: TRBV7-3; J gene: TRBJ2-1; clone size: many
CDR3 DNA: TGTGCCAGTAGTGATCTGAGGGGACTCTCTGGAAACACCATATATTTT; CDR3 protein: CASSDLRGLSGNTIYF; D gene: -; V gene: TRBV19; J gene: TRBJ1-3; clone size: -
CDR3 DNA: TGTGCCAGCAGCCTTAGGGCCAGGCCTAACTATGGCTACACCTTC; CDR3 protein: CASSLRARPNYGYTF; D gene: -; V gene: TRBV13; J gene: TRBJ1-2; clone size: -
CDR3 DNA: TGTGCCAGCAGCAGGGAGACCACAGATACGCAGTATTTT; CDR3 protein: CASSRETTDTQYF; D gene: -; V gene: TRBV6-4; J gene: TRBJ2-3; clone size: -
CDR3 DNA: TGTGCCAGCAGCCACGGGAATGAGCAGTTCTTC; CDR3 protein: CASSHGNEQFF; D gene: -; V gene: TRBV12-3/TRBV12-4; J gene: TRBJ2-1; clone size: -
CDR3 DNA: TGTGCCAGCAGCTTAGTCTCGGGGGGGAATCAGCCCCAGCATTTT; CDR3 protein: CASSLVSGGNQPQHF; D gene: -; V gene: TRBV7-8; J gene: TRBJ1-5; clone size: many
CDR3 DNA: TGTGCCAGCCGCTACAGGGTGAATGGGGAGACCCAGTACTTC; CDR3 protein: CASRYRVNGETQYF; D gene: -; V gene: TRBV7-6; J gene: TRBJ2-5; clone size: few
CDR3 DNA: TGTGCCAGCAGCTTAGACAGGGGGCGAACTGGGGCCAACGTCCTGACTTTC; CDR3 protein: CASSLDRGRTGANVLTF; D gene: TRBD1; V gene: TRBV7-2; J gene: TRBJ2-6; clone size: many
CDR3 DNA: TGCGCCAGCAGCCCCCTTCGGATGAAGGAGGTCGGGACTAATGAAAAACTGTTTTTT; CDR3 protein: CASSPLRMKEVGTNEKLFF; D gene: -; V gene: TRBV4-1; J gene: TRBJ1-4; clone size: many
CDR3 DNA: TGTGCCAGTAGGGACCGGGACGCTTCATCCTACAATGAGCAGTTCTTC; CDR3 protein: CASRDRDASSYNEQFF; D gene: -; V gene: TRBV19; J gene: TRBJ2-1; clone size: -
CDR3 DNA: TGTGCCAGCAGCCAAGAATTAACTGATTCCTACGAGCAGTACTTC; CDR3 protein: CASSQELTDSYEQYF; D gene: -; V gene: TRBV4-2; J gene: TRBJ2-7; clone size: few
CDR3 DNA: TGTGCCAGCTCACAGGCGGGGGTACTCGGTGGCTACACCTTC; CDR3 protein: CASSQAGVLGGYTF; D gene: -; V gene: TRBV18; J gene: TRBJ1-2; clone size: -
CDR3 DNA: TGTGCCAGCACCCAGTGGGGTCCGGGCGGCTACACCTTC; CDR3 protein: CASTQWGPGGYTF; D gene: -; V gene: TRBV7-8; J gene: TRBJ1-2; clone size: few